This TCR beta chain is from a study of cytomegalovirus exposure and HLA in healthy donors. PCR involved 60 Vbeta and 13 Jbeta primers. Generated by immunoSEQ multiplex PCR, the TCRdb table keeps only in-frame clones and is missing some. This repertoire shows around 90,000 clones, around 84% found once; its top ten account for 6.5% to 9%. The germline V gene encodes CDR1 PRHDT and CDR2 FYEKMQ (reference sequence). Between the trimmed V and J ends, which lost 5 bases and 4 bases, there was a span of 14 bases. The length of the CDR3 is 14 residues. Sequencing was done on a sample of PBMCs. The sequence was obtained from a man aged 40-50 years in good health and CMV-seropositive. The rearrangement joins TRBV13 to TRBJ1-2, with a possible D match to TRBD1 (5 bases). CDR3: CASSPQGDLYGYTF. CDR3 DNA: TGTGCCAGCAGCCCCCAGGGTGATCTCTATGGCTACACCTTC.